One sample yielded the 9 T cell receptor beta chains listed below, sequenced in a study of T-cell reconstitution after alpha-beta-depleted transplantation in children. Preparation of the TCRbeta library was carried out with unique molecular identifiers. A single record per CDR3 protein comes from TCRdb applying MiXCR to the PCR reads. The profile shows about 150,000 distinct CDR3 sequences, roughly 10% of them singletons. The material sequenced was PBMCs, taken before TCRalphabeta/CD19-depleted stem cell transplant. These receptors were collected from a boy under 10 years old with acute myeloid leukemia, due to receive a stem cell transplant.

This clonotype was counted ten times or more. The rearrangement uses TRBV27 and TRBJ1-4; the D gene is possibly TRBD1 (5 bases). The CDR3 runs 15 residues. Trimming stripped 5 bases from V and 5 bases from J, with 15 bases between. CDR1 is MNHEY and CDR2 is SMNVEV in the germline V gene (reference sequence). The CDR3 spells CASSPWGGVNEKLFF. CDR3 DNA sequence: TGTGCCAGCAGTCCCTGGGGAGGGGTGAATGAAAAACTGTTTTTT.

This clonotype has at least ten counts. CDR3 protein: CASSQEARQPKSTDTQYF. DNA for the CDR3: TGTGCCAGCAGCCAAGAAGCCCGGCAGCCTAAAAGCACAGATACGCAGTATTTT. The chain uses TRBV4-2 and TRBJ2-3; D remains ambiguous. CDR1 LGHNA and CDR2 YNFKEQ come from the germline V gene. The ends were cut back, 0 bases at V and 0 bases at J, with 16 bases in the middle. The CDR3 runs 18 residues.

This clonotype was seen ten or more times. The chain carries TRBV5-1 and TRBJ2-7; TRBD2 agrees at 8 bases. After removal of 0 bases from V and 3 bases from J, the junction contained 5 bases not matched to a gene. CDR3 length equals 15 residues. Germline-derived CDR1 and CDR2 are SGHRS and YFSETQ. The CDR3 DNA follows: TGCGCCAGCAGCTTGGACGGGGGGGCCTTCTACGAGCAGTACGTC. Its protein is CASSLDGGAFYEQYV.

Points on this clonotype: A clone one base away is much larger, so this may be a read error. The chain employs TRBV20-1 and TRBJ1-4; D is undetermined. Germline V gene sequence: CDR1 DFQATT, CDR2 SNEGSKA (reference sequence). The CDR3 covers 17 residues. The DNA for the CDR3 is TGCTGTGCTAGAACGAGCTCCCGGGGTGCAACTAATGAAAAACTGTTTTTT. Protein sequence: CCARTSSRGATNEKLFF.

This clonotype appeared many times. The chain is built from TRBV15 and TRBJ2-5, with TRBD1 matching 11 bases. The V gene end was trimmed by 5 bases and the J gene end by 2 bases; junction bases not matched to a gene: 7. There are 16 residues in the CDR3. Germline CDR1 reads LNHNV; CDR2 reads YYDKDF (reference sequence). CDR3 in amino acids: CATSGWDRGTQETQYF. The DNA for the CDR3 is TGTGCCACCAGCGGATGGGACAGGGGGACTCAAGAGACCCAGTACTTC.

Ten or more counts support this clonotype. V and J are TRBV6-1 and TRBJ1-2, with no clear D. This CDR3 contains 14 residues. V was shortened by 3 bases and J by 4 bases, with 12 bases between the two germline ends. Germline V gives CDR1 MNHNS, CDR2 SASEGT. CDR3 in amino acids: CASSDGSLFYGYTF. The DNA for the CDR3 is TGTGCCAGCAGTGACGGAAGCCTCTTCTATGGCTACACCTTC.

In this sample, this clonotype turned up many times. J is TRBJ2-7 and V is TRBV20-1; D is unclear. Per the germline V gene, CDR1 is DFQATT and CDR2 is SNEGSKA (reference sequence). The CDR3 extends over 12 amino acids. CDR3 amino acids: CAQMDGPYEQYF. The CDR3 DNA follows: TGCGCCCAGATGGACGGTCCCTACGAGCAGTACTTC.

This chain connects TRBV28 to TRBJ2-5; D ambiguous. The V end was cut by 1 base, the J end by 2 bases, with 8 bases between. The length of the CDR3 is 14 residues. Germline CDR1 and CDR2: MDHEN and SYDVKM. CDR3 nucleotides: TGTGCCAGCAGTTTATCGTCTCTTCAAGAGACCCAGTACTTC. Translation gives CASSLSSLQETQYF.

In this sample, this clonotype turned up many times. The rearrangement joins TRBV4-1 to TRBJ2-7, with TRBD2 matching 8 bases. Germline CDR1 and CDR2: MGHRA and YSYEKL. After removal of 8 bases from V and 4 bases from J, the junction contained 19 bases not matched to a gene. This CDR3 contains 17 residues. The CDR3 nucleotides are TGCGCCAGCTTCCAAAGGGGGGGCCAGCGGGAGAGGTACGAGCAGTACTTC. As protein: CASFQRGGQRERYEQYF.